This T cell receptor (beta chain) was profiled in a study of CD8 T cells in ankylosing spondylitis. Study-level points and caveats: Characteristic of ankylosing spondylitis blood, it appeared, was a TCR beta motif comprising about eight highly homologous variants.

This CDR3 comprises 15 residues. Trimming left V 4 bases short and J 6 bases short, with 15 bases between. TCRdb ran MiXCR on the 5' RACE reads and lists one entry per CDR3 protein. The sample includes about 260,000 distinct CDR3 sequences, roughly 20% of them seen just once. This clonotype appeared a few times. What it binds is unknown. This sequence was found in a male donor with ankylosing spondylitis or in good health (not recorded which). Sequences were obtained from blood, either unsorted or a sorted T cell fraction (not recorded which). This chain joins TRBV12-3 or TRBV12-4 and TRBJ1-4, with TRBD1 as a possible D gene (5 bases). CDR3 sequence (DNA): TGTGCCAGCAGTTCGCCCGGGACCTCCCATGAAAAACTGTTTTTT. This gives the protein CASSSPGTSHEKLFF.